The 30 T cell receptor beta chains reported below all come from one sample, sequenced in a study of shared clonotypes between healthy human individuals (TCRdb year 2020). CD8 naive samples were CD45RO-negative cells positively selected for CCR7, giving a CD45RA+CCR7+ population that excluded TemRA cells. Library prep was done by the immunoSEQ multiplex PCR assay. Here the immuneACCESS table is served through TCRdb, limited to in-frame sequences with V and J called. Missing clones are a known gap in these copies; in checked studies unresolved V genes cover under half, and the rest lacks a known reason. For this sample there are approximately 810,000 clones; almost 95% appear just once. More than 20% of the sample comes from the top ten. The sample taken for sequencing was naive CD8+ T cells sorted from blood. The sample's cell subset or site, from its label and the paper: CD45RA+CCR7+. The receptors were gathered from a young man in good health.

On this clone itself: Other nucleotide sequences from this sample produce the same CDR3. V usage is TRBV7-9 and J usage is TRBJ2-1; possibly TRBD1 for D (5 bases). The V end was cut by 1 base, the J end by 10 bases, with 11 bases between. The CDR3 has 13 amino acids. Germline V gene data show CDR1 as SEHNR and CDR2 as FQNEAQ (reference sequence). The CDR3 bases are TGTGCCAGCAGCTTAGGGGGCCTTCGCGAGCAGTTCTTC. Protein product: CASSLGGLREQFF. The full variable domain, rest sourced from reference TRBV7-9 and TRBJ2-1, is DTGVSQNPRHKITKRGQNVTFRCDPISEHNRLYWYRQTLGQGPEFLTYFQNEAQLEKSRLLSDRFSAERPKGSFSTLEIQRTEQGDSAMYLCASSLGGLREQFFGPGTRLTVL.

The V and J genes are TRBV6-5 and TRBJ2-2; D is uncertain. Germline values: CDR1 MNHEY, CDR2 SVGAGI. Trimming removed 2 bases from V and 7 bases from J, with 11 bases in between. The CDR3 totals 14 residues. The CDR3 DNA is TGTGCCAGCAGTTACCCCCAGGCCGGCGGGGAGCTGTTTTTT. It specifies CASSYPQAGGELFF.

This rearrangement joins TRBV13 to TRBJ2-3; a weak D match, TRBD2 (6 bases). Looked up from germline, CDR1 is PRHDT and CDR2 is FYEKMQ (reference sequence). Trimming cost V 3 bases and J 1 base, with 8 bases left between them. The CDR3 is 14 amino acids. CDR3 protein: CASSFWGGTDTQYF. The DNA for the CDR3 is TGTGCCAGCAGCTTTTGGGGGGGCACAGATACGCAGTATTTT.

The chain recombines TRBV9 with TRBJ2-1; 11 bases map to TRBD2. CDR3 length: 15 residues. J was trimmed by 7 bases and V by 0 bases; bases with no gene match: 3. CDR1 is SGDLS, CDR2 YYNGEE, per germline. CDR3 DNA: TGTGCCAGCAGCGTAGAACTAGCGGGAGTTAATGAGCAGTTCTTC. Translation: CASSVELAGVNEQFF.

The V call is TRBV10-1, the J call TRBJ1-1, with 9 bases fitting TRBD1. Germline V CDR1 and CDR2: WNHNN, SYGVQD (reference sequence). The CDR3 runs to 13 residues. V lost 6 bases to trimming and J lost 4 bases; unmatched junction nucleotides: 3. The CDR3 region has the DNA TGCGCCAGCAGAGGGACAGGGACCACTGAAGCTTTCTTT. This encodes CASRGTGTTEAFF.

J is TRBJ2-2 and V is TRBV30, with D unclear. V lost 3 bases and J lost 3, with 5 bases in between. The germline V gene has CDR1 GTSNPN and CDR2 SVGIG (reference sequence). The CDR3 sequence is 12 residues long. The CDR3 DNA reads TGTGCCTGGAGCGCGTACACCGGGGAGCTGTTTTTT. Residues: CAWSAYTGELFF.

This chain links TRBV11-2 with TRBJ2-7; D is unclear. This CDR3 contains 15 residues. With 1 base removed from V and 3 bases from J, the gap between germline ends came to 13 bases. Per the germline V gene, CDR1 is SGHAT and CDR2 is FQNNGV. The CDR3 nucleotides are TGTGCCAGCAGCTTAGTAACAGCGAGACACTACGAGCAGTACTTC. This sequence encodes CASSLVTARHYEQYF.

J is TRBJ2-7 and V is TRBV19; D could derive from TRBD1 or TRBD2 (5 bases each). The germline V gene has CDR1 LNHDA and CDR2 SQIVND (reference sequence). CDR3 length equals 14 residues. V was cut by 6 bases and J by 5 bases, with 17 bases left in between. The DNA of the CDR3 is TGTGCCAGTAGACAAACCGGGACGCAGCACGAGCAGTACTTC. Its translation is CASRQTGTQHEQYF.

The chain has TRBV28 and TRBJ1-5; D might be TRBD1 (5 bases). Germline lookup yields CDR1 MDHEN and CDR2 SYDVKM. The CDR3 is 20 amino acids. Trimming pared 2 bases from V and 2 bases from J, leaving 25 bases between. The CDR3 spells CASSLGLLSAGKRGNQPQHF. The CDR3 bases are TGTGCCAGCAGTTTAGGCTTGTTGTCGGCAGGGAAGAGGGGCAATCAGCCCCAGCATTTT.

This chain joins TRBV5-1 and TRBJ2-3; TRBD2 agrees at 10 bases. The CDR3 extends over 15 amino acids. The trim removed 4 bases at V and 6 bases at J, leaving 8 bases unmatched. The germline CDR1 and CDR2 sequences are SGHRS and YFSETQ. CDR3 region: CASSRLAGGSDTQYF. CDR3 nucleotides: TGCGCCAGCAGCAGATTAGCGGGAGGCTCGGATACGCAGTATTTT. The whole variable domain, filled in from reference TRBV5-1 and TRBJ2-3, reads KAGVTQTPRYLIKTRGQQVTLSCSPISGHRSVSWYQQTPGQGLQFLFEYFSETQRNKGNFPGRFSGRQFSNSRSEMNVSTLELGDSALYLCASSRLAGGSDTQYFGPGTRLTVL.

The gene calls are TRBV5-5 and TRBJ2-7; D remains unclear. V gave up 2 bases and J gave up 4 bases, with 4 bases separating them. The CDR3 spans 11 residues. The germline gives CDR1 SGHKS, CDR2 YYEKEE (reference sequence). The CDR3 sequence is CASSFGYEQYF. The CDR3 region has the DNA TGTGCCAGCAGCTTCGGGTACGAGCAGTACTTC. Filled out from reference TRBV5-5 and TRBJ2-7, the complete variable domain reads DAGVTQSPTHLIKTRGQQVTLRCSPISGHKSVSWYQQVLGQGPQFIFQYYEKEERGRGNFPDRFSARQFPNYSSELNVNALLLGDSALYLCASSFGYEQYFGPGTRLTVT.

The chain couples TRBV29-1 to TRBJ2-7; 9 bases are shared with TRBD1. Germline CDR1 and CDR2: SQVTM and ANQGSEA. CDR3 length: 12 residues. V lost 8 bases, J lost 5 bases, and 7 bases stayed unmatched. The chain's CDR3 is CSTRDRVHEQYF. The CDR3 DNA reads TGCAGCACCCGGGACAGGGTCCACGAGCAGTACTTC.

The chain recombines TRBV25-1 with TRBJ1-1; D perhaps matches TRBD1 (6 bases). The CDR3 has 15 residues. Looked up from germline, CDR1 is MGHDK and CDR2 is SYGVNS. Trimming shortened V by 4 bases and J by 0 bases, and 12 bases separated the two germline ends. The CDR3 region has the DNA TGTGCCAGCAGTGCCTCGGGACAACTGAACACTGAAGCTTTCTTT. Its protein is CASSASGQLNTEAFF.

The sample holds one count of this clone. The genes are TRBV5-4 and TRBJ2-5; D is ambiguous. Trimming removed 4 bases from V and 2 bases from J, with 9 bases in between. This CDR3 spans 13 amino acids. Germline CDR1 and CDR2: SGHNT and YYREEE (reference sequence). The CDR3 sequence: CASSPWGQETQYF. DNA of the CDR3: TGTGCCAGCAGCCCATGGGGTCAAGAGACCCAGTACTTC.

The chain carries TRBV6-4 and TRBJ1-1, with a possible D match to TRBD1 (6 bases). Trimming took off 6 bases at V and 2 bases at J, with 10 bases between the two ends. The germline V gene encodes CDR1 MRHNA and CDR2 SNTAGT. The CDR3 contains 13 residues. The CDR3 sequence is CASRYRVNTEAFF. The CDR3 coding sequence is TGTGCCAGCAGGTACAGGGTCAACACTGAAGCTTTCTTT.

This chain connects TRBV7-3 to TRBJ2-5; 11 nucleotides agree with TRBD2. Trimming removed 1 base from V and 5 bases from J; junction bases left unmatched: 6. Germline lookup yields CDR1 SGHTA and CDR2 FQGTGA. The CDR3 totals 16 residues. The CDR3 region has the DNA TGTGCCAGCAGCTTAATAGCGGGAGGGCCAGGGGAGACCCAGTACTTC. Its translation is CASSLIAGGPGETQYF.

CDR3 in amino acids: CASSPRGAYTYEQYF. DNA of the CDR3: TGTGCCAGCAGTCCCCGGGGAGCTTATACCTACGAGCAGTACTTC. This rearrangement joins TRBV6-5 to TRBJ2-7; D perhaps matches TRBD2 (5 bases). The length of the CDR3 is 15 residues. Deletions cut 5 bases from V and 2 bases from J, with 16 bases between. CDR1 and CDR2 from the germline V gene are MNHEY and SVGAGI.

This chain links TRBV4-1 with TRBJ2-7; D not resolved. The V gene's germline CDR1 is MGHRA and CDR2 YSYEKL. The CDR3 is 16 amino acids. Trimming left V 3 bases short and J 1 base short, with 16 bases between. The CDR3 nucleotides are TGCGCCAGCAGCCAGTCCGCTTTTGCCCGATCCTACGAGCAGTACTTC. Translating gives CASSQSAFARSYEQYF.

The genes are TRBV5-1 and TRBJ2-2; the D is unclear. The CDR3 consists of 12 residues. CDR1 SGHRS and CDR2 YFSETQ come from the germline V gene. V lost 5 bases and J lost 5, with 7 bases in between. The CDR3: CASRAGTGELFF. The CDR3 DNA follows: TGCGCCAGCAGGGCCGGGACCGGGGAGCTGTTTTTT.

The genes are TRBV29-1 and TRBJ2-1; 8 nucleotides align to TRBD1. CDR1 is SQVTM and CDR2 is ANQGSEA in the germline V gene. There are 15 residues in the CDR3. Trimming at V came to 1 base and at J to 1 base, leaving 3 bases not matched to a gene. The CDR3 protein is CSVEGQGPSYNEQFF. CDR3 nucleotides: TGCAGCGTTGAAGGACAGGGGCCATCCTACAATGAGCAGTTCTTC.

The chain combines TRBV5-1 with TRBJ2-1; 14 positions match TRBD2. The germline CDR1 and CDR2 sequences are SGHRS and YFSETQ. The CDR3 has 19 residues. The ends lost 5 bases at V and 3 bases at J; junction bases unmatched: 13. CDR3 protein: CASSSGGTSGSHLYNEQFF. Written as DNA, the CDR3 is TGCGCCAGCAGTTCCGGTGGGACTAGCGGGAGCCACCTCTACAATGAGCAGTTCTTC.

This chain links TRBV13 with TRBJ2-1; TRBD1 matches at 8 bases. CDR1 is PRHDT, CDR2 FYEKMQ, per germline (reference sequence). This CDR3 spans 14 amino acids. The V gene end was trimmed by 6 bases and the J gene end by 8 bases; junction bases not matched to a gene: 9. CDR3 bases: TGTGCCAGCAGAGGTCCAGGGGGCAAAGATGAGCAGTTCTTC. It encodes CASRGPGGKDEQFF. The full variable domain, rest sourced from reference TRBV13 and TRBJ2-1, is AAGVIQSPRHLIKEKRETATLKCYPIPRHDTVYWYQQGPGQDPQFLISFYEKMQSDKGSIPDRFSAQQFSDYHSELNMSSLELGDSALYFCASRGPGGKDEQFFGPGTRLTVL.

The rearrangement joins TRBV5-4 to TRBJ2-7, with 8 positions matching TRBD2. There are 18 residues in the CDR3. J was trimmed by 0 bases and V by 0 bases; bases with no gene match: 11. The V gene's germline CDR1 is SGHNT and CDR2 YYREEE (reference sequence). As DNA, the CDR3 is TGTGCCAGCAGCTTGGGAGAAAGAAGACTAGCGAGCTCCTACGAGCAGTACTTC. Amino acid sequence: CASSLGERRLASSYEQYF. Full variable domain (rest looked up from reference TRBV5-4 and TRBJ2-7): ETGVTQSPTHLIKTRGQQVTLRCSSQSGHNTVSWYQQALGQGPQFIFQYYREEENGRGNFPPRFSGLQFPNYSSELNVNALELDDSALYLCASSLGERRLASSYEQYFGPGTRLTVT.

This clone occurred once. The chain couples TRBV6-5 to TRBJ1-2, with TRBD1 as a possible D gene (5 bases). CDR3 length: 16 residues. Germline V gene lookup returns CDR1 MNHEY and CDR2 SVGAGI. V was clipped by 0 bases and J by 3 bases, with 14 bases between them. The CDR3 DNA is TGTGCCAGCAGTTACTCGACACCGGGACGAGACTATGGCTACACCTTC. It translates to CASSYSTPGRDYGYTF.

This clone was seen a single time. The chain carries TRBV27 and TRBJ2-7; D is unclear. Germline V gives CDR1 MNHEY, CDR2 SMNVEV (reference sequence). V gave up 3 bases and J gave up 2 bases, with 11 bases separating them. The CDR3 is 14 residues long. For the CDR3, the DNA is TGTGCCAGCAGTTTCTCCCAGGCCACCTACGAGCAGTACTTC. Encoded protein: CASSFSQATYEQYF.

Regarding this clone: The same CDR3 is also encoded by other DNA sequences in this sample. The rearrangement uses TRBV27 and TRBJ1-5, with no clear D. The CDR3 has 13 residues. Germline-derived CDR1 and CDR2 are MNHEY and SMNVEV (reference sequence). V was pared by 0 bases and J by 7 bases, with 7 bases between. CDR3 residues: CASSLSRVQPQHF. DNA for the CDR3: TGTGCCAGCAGTTTATCGAGGGTACAGCCCCAGCATTTT.

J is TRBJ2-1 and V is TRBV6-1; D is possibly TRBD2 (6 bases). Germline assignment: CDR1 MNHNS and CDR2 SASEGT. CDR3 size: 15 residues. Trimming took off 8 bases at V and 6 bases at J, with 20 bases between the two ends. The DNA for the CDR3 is TGTGCCAGCCGGTGGCGGGACTTCGTCCTCAATGAGCAGTTCTTC. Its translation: CASRWRDFVLNEQFF.

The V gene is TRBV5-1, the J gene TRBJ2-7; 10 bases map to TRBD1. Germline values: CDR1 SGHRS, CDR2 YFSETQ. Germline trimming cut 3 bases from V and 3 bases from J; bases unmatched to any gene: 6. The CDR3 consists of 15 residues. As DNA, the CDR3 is TGCGCCAGCAGCTGGGACAGGGGTTTGGGCTACGAGCAGTACTTC. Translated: CASSWDRGLGYEQYF.

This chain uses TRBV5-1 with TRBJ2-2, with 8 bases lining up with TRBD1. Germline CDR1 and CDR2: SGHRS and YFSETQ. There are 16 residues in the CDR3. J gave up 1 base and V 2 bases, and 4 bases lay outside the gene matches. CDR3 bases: TGCGCCAGCAGCTTAAGGGGACAGGTGAACACCGGGGAGCTGTTTTTT. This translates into CASSLRGQVNTGELFF. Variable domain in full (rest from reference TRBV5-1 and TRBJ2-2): KAGVTQTPRYLIKTRGQQVTLSCSPISGHRSVSWYQQTPGQGLQFLFEYFSETQRNKGNFPGRFSGRQFSNSRSEMNVSTLELGDSALYLCASSLRGQVNTGELFFGEGSRLTVL.

CDR3 protein: CASSAGLGSTDTQYF. The CDR3 DNA sequence: TGTGCCAGTAGTGCGGGACTAGGTAGCACAGATACGCAGTATTTT. The V and J genes are TRBV19 and TRBJ2-3; 8 positions agree with TRBD2. J lost 0 bases, V lost 5 bases, and 4 bases had no gene match. The germline CDR1 and CDR2 sequences are LNHDA and SQIVND (reference sequence). CDR3 length: 15 amino acids.